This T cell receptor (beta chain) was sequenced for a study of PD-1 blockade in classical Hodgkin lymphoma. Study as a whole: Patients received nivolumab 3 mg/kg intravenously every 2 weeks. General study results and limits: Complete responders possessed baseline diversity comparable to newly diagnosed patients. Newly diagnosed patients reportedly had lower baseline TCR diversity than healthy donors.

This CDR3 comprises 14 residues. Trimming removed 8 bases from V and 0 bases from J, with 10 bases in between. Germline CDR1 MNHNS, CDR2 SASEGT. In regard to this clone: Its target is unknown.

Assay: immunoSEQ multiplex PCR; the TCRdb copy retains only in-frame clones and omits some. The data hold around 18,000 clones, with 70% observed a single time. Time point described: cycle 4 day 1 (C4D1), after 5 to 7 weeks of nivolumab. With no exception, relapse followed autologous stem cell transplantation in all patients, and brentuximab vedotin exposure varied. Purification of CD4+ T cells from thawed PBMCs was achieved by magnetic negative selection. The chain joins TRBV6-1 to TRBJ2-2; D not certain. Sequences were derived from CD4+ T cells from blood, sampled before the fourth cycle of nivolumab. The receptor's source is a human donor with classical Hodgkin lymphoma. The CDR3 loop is CASGRTANTGELFF. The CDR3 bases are TGTGCCAGCGGAAGGACCGCGAACACCGGGGAGCTGTTTTTT.